The rows below give T cell receptor beta chains drawn from one sample of a study of memory CD4+ T cells and cytomegalovirus serostatus. Only in-frame clones appear in the TCRdb table, and some are missing; sequencing was by immunoSEQ multiplex PCR. Of approximately 92,000 clones listed, about four fifths are singletons. The source material was memory CD4+ T cells from blood. The source is an adult in good health and CMV-seropositive. Both conserved end residues are part of each CDR3. The D gene is left open where the match is weak. Size tells how often a clone was seen (once, few, many) or the class of an expanded clone, and some rows leave it out.

D gene,clone size,J gene,V gene,CDR3 protein,CDR3 DNA
.,.,TRBJ1-2,TRBV28,CASSPAFAGNYGYTF,TGTGCCAGCAGTCCCGCGTTTGCGGGGAACTATGGCTACACCTTC
.,.,TRBJ1-1,TRBV7-3,CASSEEMNTEAFF,TGTGCCAGCAGCGAGGAGATGAACACTGAAGCTTTCTTT
TRBD2,.,TRBJ2-3,TRBV30,CAWSLAGASPDTQYF,TGTGCCTGGAGTTTAGCGGGAGCGAGCCCAGATACGCAGTATTTT
.,few,TRBJ2-1,TRBV4-3,CASSQEPSRTTEFF,TGCGCCAGCAGCCAAGAACCTAGCAGGACAACCGAGTTCTTC
TRBD2,.,TRBJ2-3,TRBV7-7,CASSLGTRTSGSPPHTQYF,TGTGCTAGCAGCTTGGGGACACGGACTAGCGGGAGTCCACCGCATACGCAGTATTTT
.,few,TRBJ2-5,TRBV7-3,CASSLSRGETQYF,TGTGCCAGCAGCTTAAGCCGGGGGGAGACCCAGTACTTC
TRBD2,.,TRBJ2-5,TRBV9,CASSVGLAGVRQETQYF,TGTGCCAGCAGCGTAGGGCTAGCGGGAGTGCGGCAAGAGACCCAGTACTTC
.,.,TRBJ1-2,TRBV5-8,CASSFGLGPYGYTF,TGTGCCAGCAGCTTCGGACTCGGACCCTATGGCTACACCTTC
.,.,TRBJ1-2,TRBV18,CASSPERQIYGYTF,TGTGCCAGCTCACCTGAGAGGCAGATCTATGGCTACACCTTC
.,.,TRBJ1-2,TRBV28,CASSLEGADIYGYTF,TGTGCCAGCAGTTTAGAAGGGGCAGATATATATGGCTACACCTTC
TRBD2,.,TRBJ2-2,TRBV5-1,CASSWTSGTGELFF,TGCGCCAGCAGCTGGACTAGCGGGACCGGGGAGCTGTTTTTT
.,.,TRBJ1-3,TRBV7-9,CASRAGSAGNTIYF,TGTGCCAGCCGGGCAGGGAGTGCGGGAAACACCATATATTTT
.,.,TRBJ2-1,TRBV7-8,CASSLARSYNEQFF,TGTGCCAGCAGCTTAGCGCGGTCATACAATGAGCAGTTCTTC